This is a list of T cell receptor beta chains from one sample in a study of response to subunit inactivated influenza vaccine. MiXCR, run by TCRdb on the RT-PCR reads, gives a single entry per CDR3 protein. The top ten clones hold around 2.8% of a sample with approximately 500,000 distinct CDR3 sequences, around 25% of them seen once. These records were also assigned to another study, of T cells expressing NK-cell markers.

Here the sequenced sample was CD4+ T cells sorted from PBMCs, taken about 13 days after vaccination. The origin of the receptors is a man between 45 and 60 years old who received an inactivated influenza vaccine. Both conserved end residues are part of each CDR3. D genes are given only for firm matches.

d_call: .
v_call: TRBV10-3
cdr3_aa: CAISEAGSGTEAFF

d_call: .
v_call: TRBV4-3
cdr3_aa: CASSQEGVGYGYTF

d_call: .
v_call: TRBV12-3/TRBV12-4
cdr3_aa: CASSQPYNEQFF

d_call: TRBD1
v_call: TRBV20-1
cdr3_aa: CSARITGEEKLFF

d_call: TRBD1
v_call: TRBV20-1
cdr3_aa: CSASPGTGSEETQYF

d_call: .
v_call: TRBV14
cdr3_aa: CASSQDQIYNEQFF

d_call: TRBD1
v_call: TRBV6-2/TRBV6-3
cdr3_aa: CASNTLLGTGKYEQYF

d_call: TRBD1
v_call: TRBV6-2/TRBV6-3
cdr3_aa: CASSFRTGGGYEQYF

d_call: .
v_call: TRBV11-2
cdr3_aa: CASRKGGNSPLHF

d_call: .
v_call: TRBV12-3/TRBV12-4
cdr3_aa: CASSFRASNTGELFF

d_call: TRBD1
v_call: TRBV20-1
cdr3_aa: CSASGGTGGFSQPQHF

d_call: .
v_call: TRBV20-1
cdr3_aa: CSARGGAGLDSSTDTQYF

d_call: TRBD2
v_call: TRBV3-1
cdr3_aa: CASSLTRLAGGNEQFF

d_call: TRBD1
v_call: TRBV9
cdr3_aa: CASSVGDSQTQYF

d_call: TRBD1
v_call: TRBV10-3
cdr3_aa: CAISESLTGGFNQPQHF

d_call: .
v_call: TRBV3-1
cdr3_aa: CASSLNREQYF

d_call: .
v_call: TRBV10-2
cdr3_aa: CASNSGSNQPQHF

d_call: .
v_call: TRBV29-1
cdr3_aa: CSARTGTDTQYF

d_call: .
v_call: TRBV6-5
cdr3_aa: CASSSGGNSGNTIYF

d_call: .
v_call: TRBV4-1
cdr3_aa: CASSLDMARRETQYF

d_call: TRBD1
v_call: TRBV19
cdr3_aa: CASSISFRQGNAEAFF

d_call: .
v_call: TRBV27
cdr3_aa: CASSLSSATGANVLTF

d_call: .
v_call: TRBV6-6
cdr3_aa: CASSVQAMETQYF

d_call: TRBD2
v_call: TRBV10-3
cdr3_aa: CAIRTGTREVDEQFF

d_call: .
v_call: TRBV5-1
cdr3_aa: CASSLGTSYSSGNTIYF

d_call: .
v_call: TRBV6-6
cdr3_aa: CASQSGFNEQFF

d_call: .
v_call: TRBV6-2/TRBV6-3
cdr3_aa: CASKGESGANVLTF

d_call: .
v_call: TRBV12-3/TRBV12-4
cdr3_aa: CASSPGGSVGETQYF

d_call: TRBD2
v_call: TRBV7-3
cdr3_aa: CASSPGTTSGSNEQFF

d_call: TRBD1
v_call: TRBV3-1
cdr3_aa: CASSQGTGLNYGYTF

d_call: .
v_call: TRBV2
cdr3_aa: CASTRNAVNYGYTF

d_call: .
v_call: TRBV12-3/TRBV12-4
cdr3_aa: CASSYLGQLSTDTQYF

d_call: .
v_call: TRBV7-3
cdr3_aa: CASSGAGQRTDTQYF

d_call: TRBD1
v_call: TRBV24-1
cdr3_aa: CATSDGRTGGYEQYF

d_call: TRBD1
v_call: TRBV12-3/TRBV12-4
cdr3_aa: CASSGTGTPNEQFF

d_call: .
v_call: TRBV6-1
cdr3_aa: CASGIKQRPMNQPQHF

d_call: .
v_call: TRBV12-3/TRBV12-4
cdr3_aa: CASSFGLARSTDTQYF

d_call: TRBD1
v_call: TRBV28
cdr3_aa: CASSSDRVSTDTQYF

d_call: .
v_call: TRBV5-1
cdr3_aa: CASREDLNTEAFF

d_call: .
v_call: TRBV29-1
cdr3_aa: CSVVSITMNTEAFF

d_call: .
v_call: TRBV12-3/TRBV12-4
cdr3_aa: CASSRREGADTQYF

d_call: .
v_call: TRBV20-1
cdr3_aa: CSASIRGRPYNEQFF

d_call: TRBD1
v_call: TRBV5-5
cdr3_aa: CASSIGTVNEQFF

d_call: TRBD1
v_call: TRBV12-3/TRBV12-4
cdr3_aa: CASNSAGGTGNTIYF

d_call: .
v_call: TRBV4-3
cdr3_aa: CASSQDPRGQETQYF

d_call: TRBD2
v_call: TRBV7-2
cdr3_aa: CASSTRASGFYEQYF

d_call: .
v_call: TRBV29-1
cdr3_aa: CSVEGRGDRNYGYTF

d_call: TRBD1
v_call: TRBV20-1
cdr3_aa: CSARRGQGKQETQYF